Each of the 15 T cell receptor beta chains below was sequenced from the same sample in a study of spatial heterogeneity in lung cancer. Described time point: blood at routine non-recurrence follow-up after resection. TCRdb reprocessed the 5' RACE reads with MiXCR, giving one entry per CDR3 protein. The sample has 8,000 to 10,000 distinct CDR3 sequences, 20% to 25% seen once. Sequencing was performed on PBMCs, taken at follow-up. These receptors were obtained from a female donor with early-stage non-small cell lung cancer.

The V gene is TRBV19, the J gene TRBJ2-7; no clear D gene. Trimming stripped 2 bases from V and 2 bases from J, with 10 bases between. CDR3 size: 14 residues. The germline V gene has CDR1 LNHDA and CDR2 SQIVND (reference sequence). CDR3 nucleotide sequence: TGTGCCAGTAGTATAAACTTTCAGACCTACGAGCAGTACTTC. Protein product: CASSINFQTYEQYF. The variable domain in full, completed from reference TRBV19 and TRBJ2-7, reads DGGITQSPKYLFRKEGQNVTLSCEQNLNHDAMYWYRQDPGQGLRLIYYSQIVNDFQKGDIAEGYSVSREKKESFPLTVTSAQKNPTAFYLCASSINFQTYEQYFGPGTRLTVT.

This clonotype was seen just once. The chain uses TRBV28 and TRBJ2-3; 9 bases are a match to TRBD1. The ends lost 7 bases at V and 7 bases at J; junction bases unmatched: 12. CDR3 size: 15 residues. Looked up from germline, CDR1 is MDHEN and CDR2 is SYDVKM. The chain's CDR3 is CASTQWGTGPNTQYF. The CDR3 DNA follows: TGTGCCAGCACCCAATGGGGGACAGGGCCGAATACGCAGTATTTT.

The chain links TRBV2 to TRBJ2-1; D not resolved. Germline V CDR1 and CDR2: SNHLY, FYNNEI. Trimming took off 4 bases at V and 7 bases at J, with 8 bases between the two ends. The CDR3 length is 12 residues. The CDR3 is CASSVIGNEQFF. The CDR3 nucleotides read TGTGCCAGCAGTGTTATAGGTAATGAGCAGTTCTTC.

V and J are TRBV5-1 and TRBJ1-1; 7 bases map to TRBD1. The CDR3 sequence is 16 residues long. Germline CDR1 and CDR2: SGHRS and YFSETQ. With V trimmed by 4 bases and J by 4 bases, 13 bases remained unmatched. CDR3 nucleotide sequence: TGCGCCAGCAGCCCCGACCGGCAGGGGGTGGGCACTGAAGCTTTCTTT. It encodes CASSPDRQGVGTEAFF.

The rearrangement links TRBV20-1 to TRBJ2-5; D unresolved. Trimming stripped 6 bases from V and 2 bases from J, with 7 bases between. Germline CDR1 and CDR2: DFQATT and SNEGSKA (reference sequence). This CDR3 has 11 residues. CDR3 DNA: TGCAGTGCGGGCAAACAAGAGACCCAGTACTTC. Encoded protein: CSAGKQETQYF.

The chain joins TRBV7-9 to TRBJ2-1, with 8 bases fitting TRBD2. The germline V gene has CDR1 SEHNR and CDR2 FQNEAQ (reference sequence). The CDR3 has 15 amino acids. After removal of 4 bases from V and 2 bases from J, the junction contained 4 bases not matched to a gene. The CDR3 DNA follows: TGTGCCAGCAGCTCCTTAGCGGGGACCTACAATGAGCAGTTCTTC. This encodes CASSSLAGTYNEQFF.

The table lists this clonotype with a few counts. The chain joins TRBV15 to TRBJ2-1; D possibly corresponds to TRBD2 (5 bases). Trimming removed 0 bases at V and 6 bases at J, with 15 bases between. CDR3 length: 16 residues. CDR1 and CDR2 (germline): LNHNV, YYDKDF (reference sequence). CDR3 protein: CATSRDSDSFSNEQFF. The CDR3, as DNA: TGTGCCACCAGCAGAGATTCGGACTCTTTTTCCAATGAGCAGTTCTTC.

This clonotype was observed a handful of times. The J gene is TRBJ2-3, the V gene TRBV25-1, with D possibly matching TRBD2 (6 bases). The germline CDR1 and CDR2 sequences are MGHDK and SYGVNS. CDR3 length equals 17 residues. V gave up 5 bases and J gave up 2 bases, with 20 bases separating them. Here the CDR3 reads CASSPVGSEPLTDTQYF. The CDR3, as DNA: TGTGCCAGCAGTCCCGTCGGGAGCGAACCGCTCACAGATACGCAGTATTTT.

The chain links TRBV7-8 to TRBJ2-3; TRBD2 might be the D (6 bases). The CDR3 consists of 16 residues. Germline CDR1 is SGHVS and CDR2 is FQNEAQ. Trimming took 5 bases from V and 0 from J, leaving 15 bases between them. CDR3 sequence (DNA): TGTGCCAGCAGCCCACTCAACAGCGGGAGCACAGATACGCAGTATTTT. Its protein product is CASSPLNSGSTDTQYF.

This clonotype appeared a few times. This chain joins TRBV5-1 and TRBJ2-3; TRBD2 matches at 11 bases. Germline CDR1 SGHRS, CDR2 YFSETQ. With 3 bases clipped from V and 3 bases from J, the junction kept 3 bases outside the gene matches. This CDR3 is 15 amino acids long. In nucleotides, the CDR3 is TGCGCCAGCAGCTCGGGACTAGCGGTTACAGATACGCAGTATTTT. It codes for CASSSGLAVTDTQYF.

This rearrangement joins TRBV18 to TRBJ2-2, with D possibly matching TRBD1 (6 bases). V lost 3 bases and J lost 7, with 12 bases in between. CDR1 and CDR2 from the germline V gene are KGHSH and LQKENI. The CDR3 contains 14 residues. CDR3 sequence reads: CASSPTRQDGELFF. CDR3 nucleotides: TGTGCCAGCTCACCGACCCGACAGGACGGGGAGCTGTTTTTT.

By sample fraction, this clonotype is medium-sized. The V call is TRBV2, the J call TRBJ1-2; 7 bases are a match to TRBD1. Looked up from germline, CDR1 is SNHLY and CDR2 is FYNNEI. J lost 2 bases, V lost 6 bases, and 12 bases had no gene match. The length of the CDR3 is 16 residues. The CDR3 coding sequence is TGTGCCAGCAGGTCCGGGACAGAGGGTTTGAACTATGGCTACACCTTC. Protein product: CASRSGTEGLNYGYTF.

Note on this clonotype: A much more abundant neighbour one base away suggests this may be a read error. The chain couples TRBV25-1 to TRBJ2-6, with a weak D call TRBD1 (6 bases). The germline CDR1 and CDR2 sequences are MGHDK and SYGVNS. The CDR3 contains 13 residues. As DNA, the CDR3 is TGTGCCTGCAGGGGCTCTGGGGCCAACGTCCTGACTTTC. Amino acids: CACRGSGANVLTF.

The rearrangement links TRBV5-1 to TRBJ2-3, with 10 bases matching TRBD2. In germline, CDR1 is SGHRS, CDR2 YFSETQ. Trimming took 2 bases from V and 4 from J; bases not matched to a gene: 7. This CDR3 spans 16 amino acids. CDR3: CASSLGLADWADTQYF. CDR3 nucleotides: TGCGCCAGCAGCTTAGGACTAGCGGACTGGGCAGATACGCAGTATTTT.

As DNA, the CDR3 is TGTGCCAGCGGGTGGGGCCCTATTAAAGATTCCTACGAGCAGTACTTC. It yields the protein CASGWGPIKDSYEQYF. This chain connects TRBV2 to TRBJ2-7; TRBD1 is a possible D gene (5 bases). Trimming removed 8 bases from V and 1 base from J, with 21 bases in between. Germline loops: CDR1 SNHLY, CDR2 FYNNEI. The CDR3 is made up of 16 amino acids. The full variable domain, completed using reference TRBV2 and TRBJ2-7, is EPEVTQTPSHQVTQMGQEVILRCVPISNHLYFYWYRQILGQKVEFLVSFYNNEISEKSEIFDDQFSVERPDGSNFTLKIRSTKLEDSAMYFCASGWGPIKDSYEQYFGPGTRLTVT.